The present T cell receptor (beta chain) was sequenced within a study of cytomegalovirus exposure and HLA in healthy donors. The PCR made use of 60 Vbeta and 13 Jbeta primers. The repertoire was sequenced with immunoSEQ multiplex PCR; TCRdb's copy has only in-frame clones and lacks some. The sample holds some 98,000 clones; around 68% are singletons and the top ten take 2.5%. V was shortened by 6 bases and J by 1 base, with 12 bases between the two germline ends. This CDR3 region has 14 residues. Per the germline V gene, CDR1 is SEHNR and CDR2 is FQNEAQ (reference sequence). The chain uses TRBV7-9 and TRBJ1-1; D may be TRBD1 (6 bases). This receptor was obtained from a man in his fifties in good health and CMV-seronegative. Sequenced sample: PBMCs. The CDR3 coding sequence is TGTGCCAGCAGGCAGCGGGGGGCGAACACTGAAGCTTTCTTT. It codes for CASRQRGANTEAFF.